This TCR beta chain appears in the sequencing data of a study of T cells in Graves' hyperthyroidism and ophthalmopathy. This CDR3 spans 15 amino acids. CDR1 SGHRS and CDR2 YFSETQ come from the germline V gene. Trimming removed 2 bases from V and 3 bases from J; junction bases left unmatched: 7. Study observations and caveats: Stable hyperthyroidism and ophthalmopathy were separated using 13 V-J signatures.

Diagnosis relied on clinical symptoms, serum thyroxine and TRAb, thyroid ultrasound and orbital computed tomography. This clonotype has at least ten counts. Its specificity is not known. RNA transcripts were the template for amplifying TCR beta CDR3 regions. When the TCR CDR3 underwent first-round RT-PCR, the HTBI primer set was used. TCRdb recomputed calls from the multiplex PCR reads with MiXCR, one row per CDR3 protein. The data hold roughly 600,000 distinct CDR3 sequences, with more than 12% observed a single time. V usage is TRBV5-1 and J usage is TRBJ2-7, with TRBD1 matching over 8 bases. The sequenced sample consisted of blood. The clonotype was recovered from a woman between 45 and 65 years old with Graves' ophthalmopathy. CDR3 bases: TGCGCCAGCAGCTTCCAGCCAGGGGGCGACTACGAGCAGTACTTC. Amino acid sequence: CASSFQPGGDYEQYF.